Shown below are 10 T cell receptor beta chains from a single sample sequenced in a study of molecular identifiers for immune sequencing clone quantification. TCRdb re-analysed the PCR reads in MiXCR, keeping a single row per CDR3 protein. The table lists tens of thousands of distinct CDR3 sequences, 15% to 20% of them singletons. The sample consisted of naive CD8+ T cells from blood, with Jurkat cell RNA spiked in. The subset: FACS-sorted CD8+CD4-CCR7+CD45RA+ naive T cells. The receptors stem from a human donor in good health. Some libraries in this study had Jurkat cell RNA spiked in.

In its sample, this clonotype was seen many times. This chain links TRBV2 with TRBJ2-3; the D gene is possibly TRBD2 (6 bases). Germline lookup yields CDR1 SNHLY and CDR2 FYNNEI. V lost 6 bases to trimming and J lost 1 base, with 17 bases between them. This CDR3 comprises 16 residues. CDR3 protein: CASRRGEGRGTDTQYF. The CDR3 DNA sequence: TGTGCCAGCAGGCGGGGAGAGGGCCGGGGCACAGATACGCAGTATTTT. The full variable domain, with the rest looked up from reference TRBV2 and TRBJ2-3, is EPEVTQTPSHQVTQMGQEVILRCVPISNHLYFYWYRQILGQKVEFLVSFYNNEISEKSEIFDDQFSVERPDGSNFTLKIRSTKLEDSAMYFCASRRGEGRGTDTQYFGPGTRLTVL.

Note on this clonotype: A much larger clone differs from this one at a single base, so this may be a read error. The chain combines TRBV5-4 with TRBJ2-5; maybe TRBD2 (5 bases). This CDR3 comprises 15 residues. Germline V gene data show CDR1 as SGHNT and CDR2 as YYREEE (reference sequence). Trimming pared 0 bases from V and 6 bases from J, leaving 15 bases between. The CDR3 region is CASSLEAEGTKTQYF. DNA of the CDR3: TGTGCCAGCAGCTTGGAGGCAGAGGGCACGAAGACCCAGTACTTC.

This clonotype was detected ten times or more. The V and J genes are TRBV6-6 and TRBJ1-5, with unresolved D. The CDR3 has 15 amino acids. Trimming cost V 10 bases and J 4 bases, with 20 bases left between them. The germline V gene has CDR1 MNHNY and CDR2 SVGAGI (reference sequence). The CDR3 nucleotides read TGTGCCACTAATCATGACGGATATCCTAATCAGCCCCAGCATTTT. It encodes CATNHDGYPNQPQHF.

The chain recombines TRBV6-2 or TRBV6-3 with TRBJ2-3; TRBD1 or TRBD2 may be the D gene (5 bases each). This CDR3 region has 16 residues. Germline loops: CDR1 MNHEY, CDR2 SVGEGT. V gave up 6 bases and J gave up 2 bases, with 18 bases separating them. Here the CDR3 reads CASSNFRVAITDTQYF. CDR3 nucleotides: TGTGCCAGCAGCAATTTCAGGGTAGCGATCACAGATACGCAGTATTTT.

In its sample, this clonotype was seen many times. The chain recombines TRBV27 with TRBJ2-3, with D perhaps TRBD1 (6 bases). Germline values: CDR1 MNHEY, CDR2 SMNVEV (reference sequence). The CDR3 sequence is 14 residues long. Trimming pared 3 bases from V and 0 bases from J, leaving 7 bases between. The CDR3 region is CASSLGHSTDTQYF. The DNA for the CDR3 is TGTGCCAGCAGTTTGGGACACAGCACAGATACGCAGTATTTT.

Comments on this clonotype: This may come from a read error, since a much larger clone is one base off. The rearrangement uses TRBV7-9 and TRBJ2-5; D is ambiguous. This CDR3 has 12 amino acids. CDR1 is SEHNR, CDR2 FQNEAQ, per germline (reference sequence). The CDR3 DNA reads TGTGTCAGCAGCTCCCGGTCGGAGACCCAGTACTTC. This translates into CVSSSRSETQYF. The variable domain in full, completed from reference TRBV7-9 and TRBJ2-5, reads DTGVSQNPRHKITKRGQNVTFRCDPISEHNRLYWYRQTLGQGPEFLTYFQNEAQLEKSRLLSDRFSAERPKGSFSTLEIQRTEQGDSAMYLCVSSSRSETQYFGPGTRLLVL.

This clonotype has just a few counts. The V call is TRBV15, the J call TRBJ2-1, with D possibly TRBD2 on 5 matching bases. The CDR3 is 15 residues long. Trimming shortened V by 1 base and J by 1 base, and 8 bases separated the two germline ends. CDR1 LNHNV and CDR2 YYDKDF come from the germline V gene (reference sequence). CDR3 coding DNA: TGTGCCACCAGCAGAGGAAGCGGATCCTACAATGAGCAGTTCTTC. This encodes CATSRGSGSYNEQFF.

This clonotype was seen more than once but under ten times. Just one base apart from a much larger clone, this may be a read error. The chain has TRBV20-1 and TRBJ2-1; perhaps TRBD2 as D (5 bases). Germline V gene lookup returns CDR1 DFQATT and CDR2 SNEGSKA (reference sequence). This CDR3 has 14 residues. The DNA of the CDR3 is TGCAGTGCTAGGCTGGGAGACTCCTACAATGAGCAGTCCTTC. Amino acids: CSARLGDSYNEQSF.

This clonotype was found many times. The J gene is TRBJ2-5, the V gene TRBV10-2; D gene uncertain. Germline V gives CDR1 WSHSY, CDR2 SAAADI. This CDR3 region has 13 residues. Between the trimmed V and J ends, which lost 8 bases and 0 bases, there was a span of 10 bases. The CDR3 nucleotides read TGCGCCAGCGGTAGTGGTTACCAAGAGACCCAGTACTTC. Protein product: CASGSGYQETQYF.

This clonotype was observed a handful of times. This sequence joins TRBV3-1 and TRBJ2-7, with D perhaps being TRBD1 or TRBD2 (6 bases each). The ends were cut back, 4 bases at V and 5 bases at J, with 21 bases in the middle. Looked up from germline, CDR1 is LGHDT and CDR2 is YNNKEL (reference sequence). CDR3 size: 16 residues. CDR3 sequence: CASSPNGGQGTHEQYF. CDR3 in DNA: TGTGCCAGCAGCCCAAATGGGGGGCAGGGTACCCACGAGCAGTACTTC.